What follows are 15 T cell receptor beta chains derived from one specimen sequenced in a study of control samples from healthy donors and cancer patients. The table came from immunoSEQ multiplex PCR; TCRdb's copy has only in-frame clones and leaves some out. The table includes around 170,000 clones, about 90% detected once. Source material: blood. The source is a woman aged 45-60 years in good health.

J is TRBJ1-6 and V is TRBV27; D gene uncertain. Trimming took off 5 bases at V and 4 bases at J, with 9 bases between the two ends. The CDR3 extends over 14 amino acids. Germline CDR1 and CDR2: MNHEY and SMNVEV (reference sequence). In nucleotides, the CDR3 is TGTGCCAGCAGTAACCCAGTTTATAATTCACCCCTCCACTTT. Its translation: CASSNPVYNSPLHF.

The rearrangement joins TRBV7-3 to TRBJ1-2; D is uncertain. CDR1 and CDR2 (germline): SGHTA, FQGTGA. The V and J ends lost 5 bases and 0 bases respectively, with 13 bases between them. The CDR3 runs to 15 residues. CDR3 in amino acids: CASSPDVGANYGYTF. The CDR3 region has the DNA TGTGCCAGCAGCCCGGACGTAGGAGCTAACTATGGCTACACCTTC.

The J gene is TRBJ2-3, the V gene TRBV28; tentative D call: TRBD1 (5 bases). The V gene lost 4 bases and the J gene lost 2 bases, with 16 bases spanning the gap. CDR3 size: 16 residues. CDR1 and CDR2 from the germline V gene are MDHEN and SYDVKM. CDR3 coding DNA: TGTGCCAGCAGTTGGGGCCTGGATGGAATCACAGATACGCAGTATTTT. It yields the protein CASSWGLDGITDTQYF.

The table lists this clone with a count of one. The gene calls are TRBV28 and TRBJ1-1; tentatively, D is TRBD1 (6 bases). Germline V lookup: CDR1 MDHEN, CDR2 SYDVKM. The CDR3 has 14 amino acids. V was shortened by 7 bases and J by 2 bases, with 14 bases between the two germline ends. The CDR3 DNA sequence: TGTGCCAGCACCCGGGGGCCCGCCAACACTGAAGCTTTCTTT. This translates into CASTRGPANTEAFF.

The chain is built from TRBV24-1 and TRBJ2-1; 13 bases fit TRBD2. This CDR3 spans 15 amino acids. After removal of 9 bases from V and 6 bases from J, the junction contained 7 bases not matched to a gene. From germline, CDR1 is KGHDR and CDR2 SFDVKD. CDR3 bases: TGTGCCACCGGTTGGGGGACTAGCGGGATCAATGAGCAGTTCTTC. Protein sequence: CATGWGTSGINEQFF.

A note on this clone: The junction departs from the called germline gene at one end, perhaps through a read error. V gene TRBV7-3 combines with J gene TRBJ2-1, with 7 bases aligning to TRBD2. CDR1 is SGHTA and CDR2 is FQGTGA in the germline V gene. The CDR3 extends over 15 amino acids. CDR3 sequence (DNA): TGTGCCAGCAACTTAGGTGGGAGGGCCTCCAATGAGCAGTTCTTC. Amino acid sequence: CASNLGGRASNEQFF.

The rearrangement uses TRBV7-2 and TRBJ2-5; TRBD2 matches 9 bases. Germline values: CDR1 SGHTA, CDR2 FQGNSA. V lost 7 bases and J lost 4; bases outside the gene matches: 10. The CDR3 totals 15 residues. The CDR3 is CASTGGREGRETQYF. The CDR3 DNA reads TGTGCCAGCACCGGGGGGCGGGAGGGCCGAGAGACCCAGTACTTC.

The J gene is TRBJ1-2, the V gene TRBV28, with D perhaps matching TRBD1 (5 bases). The V and J ends lost 4 bases and 8 bases respectively, with 8 bases between them. This CDR3 contains 11 residues. The V gene's germline CDR1 is MDHEN and CDR2 SYDVKM. The CDR3 reads CASSSRGGYTF. Written as DNA, the CDR3 is TGTGCCAGCAGTTCACGGGGCGGCTACACCTTC.

The rearrangement joins TRBV25-1 to TRBJ2-7; 12 positions match TRBD2. The V gene end was trimmed by 5 bases and the J gene end by 3 bases; junction bases not matched to a gene: 5. CDR1 and CDR2 (germline): MGHDK, SYGVNS. This CDR3 spans 15 amino acids. CDR3 amino acids: CASSTTSGRSYEQYF. The CDR3 DNA reads TGTGCCAGCAGTACAACTAGCGGGAGGAGCTACGAGCAGTACTTC.

The CDR3 DNA is TGTGCCAGCAGCCTACCCAGGGGGACCCAGCATTTT. Translated, it gives CASSLPRGTQHF. The rearrangement uses TRBV7-8 and TRBJ1-5, with 7 nucleotides matching TRBD1. J was trimmed by 11 bases and V by 5 bases; bases with no gene match: 6. CDR3 length: 12 amino acids. Germline values: CDR1 SGHVS, CDR2 FQNEAQ.

This rearrangement joins TRBV18 to TRBJ1-2, with 9 bases fitting TRBD1. The germline V gene has CDR1 KGHSH and CDR2 LQKENI. The CDR3 spans 15 residues. The trim removed 2 bases at V and 6 bases at J, leaving 7 bases unmatched. CDR3 sequence reads: CASSPTPGQGDGYTF. In nucleotides, the CDR3 is TGTGCCAGCTCACCAACACCGGGACAGGGTGATGGCTACACCTTC.

The chain couples TRBV5-5 to TRBJ1-2; no clear D gene. Germline loops: CDR1 SGHKS, CDR2 YYEKEE (reference sequence). V gave up 4 bases and J gave up 2 bases, with 9 bases separating them. This CDR3 spans 13 amino acids. The DNA for the CDR3 is TGTGCCAGCAGCCAGAGGTCCAACTATGGCTACACCTTC. It codes for CASSQRSNYGYTF.

The gene calls are TRBV7-8 and TRBJ1-5, with D tentatively TRBD1 (5 bases). Germline V gives CDR1 SGHVS, CDR2 FQNEAQ. This CDR3 spans 15 amino acids. V lost 4 bases, J lost 6 bases, and 16 bases lay in between. CDR3 in DNA: TGTGCCAGCAGCTCGGGACGCTTGGTGGGTCAGCCCCAGCATTTT. It codes for CASSSGRLVGQPQHF.

The rearrangement uses TRBV10-3 and TRBJ1-2; D is undetermined. Between the trimmed V and J ends, which lost 3 bases and 5 bases, there was a span of 7 bases. Germline lookup yields CDR1 ENHRY and CDR2 SYGVKD. This CDR3 is built from 12 residues. The CDR3 region is CAISEGEYGYTF. The DNA for the CDR3 is TGTGCCATCAGTGAAGGAGAGTATGGCTACACCTTC.

The chain is built from TRBV6-4 and TRBJ2-3; 9 bases align to TRBD2. Trimming at V came to 5 bases and at J to 2 bases, leaving 2 bases not matched to a gene. The germline CDR1 and CDR2 sequences are MRHNA and SNTAGT. This CDR3 contains 14 residues. The CDR3 reads CASSSGGLTDTQYF. The CDR3 DNA reads as TGTGCCAGCAGTAGCGGGGGGCTCACAGATACGCAGTATTTT.